This T cell receptor beta chain was sequenced for a study of cytomegalovirus exposure and HLA in healthy donors. Deletions cut 1 base from V and 6 bases from J, with 18 bases between. Germline CDR1 and CDR2: SGHDT and YYEEEE. The CDR3 loop spans 16 amino acids. Sequencing was performed with immunoSEQ multiplex PCR; in TCRdb, only in-frame clones are kept and a portion is missing. The sample includes tens of thousands of clones, 94% of them seen just once. General study points: First-cohort TCR clusters tended to co-occur in the roughly 130 validation repertoires, a later analysis found. As confirmed in vitro, three CMV-associated chains were specific for CMV antigens.

As to this clone: Its antigen remains unidentified.

The chain is built from TRBV5-6 and TRBJ2-3; perhaps TRBD2 as D (6 bases). The TCR sequence derives from a woman between 18 and 30 years old in good health and CMV-seronegative. The sequenced material came from PBMCs. The CDR3 DNA reads as TGTGCCAGCAGCTTGACTCGCAGGAGGGTTTCGGATACGCAGTATTTT. It codes for CASSLTRRRVSDTQYF.